This T cell receptor beta chain was sequenced in a study of blood T cell repertoires in COVID-19. Overall study: Nucleic acid was either cDNA or gDNA, and it came from T cells, B-cell-depleted T cells, or PBMCs.

The germline gives CDR1 LGHDT, CDR2 YNNKEL (reference sequence). The CDR3 has 11 amino acids. V lost 8 bases, J lost 7 bases, and 12 bases lay in between. As processed by the authors: From reference gene primer amplification, estimates of nucleated cell counts were derived. Using immunoSEQ multiplex PCR, the repertoire was profiled, and TCRdb retains in-frame clones only, with some absent. V, J and clone size are taken as reported in that table, and D and trimming were inferred from the DNA itself. The repertoire holds around 300,000 clones, with approximately 91% as singletons. The clonotype was recovered from a woman in her thirties or forties who had recovered from COVID-19. This sequence joins TRBV3-1 (or the pseudogene TRBV3-2) and TRBJ2-7; D might be TRBD2 (6 bases). Sequencing was performed on peripheral blood. In nucleotides, the CDR3 is TGTGCCAGCGGAGGGATTTCGGAGCAGTACTTC. This translates into CASGGISEQYF.